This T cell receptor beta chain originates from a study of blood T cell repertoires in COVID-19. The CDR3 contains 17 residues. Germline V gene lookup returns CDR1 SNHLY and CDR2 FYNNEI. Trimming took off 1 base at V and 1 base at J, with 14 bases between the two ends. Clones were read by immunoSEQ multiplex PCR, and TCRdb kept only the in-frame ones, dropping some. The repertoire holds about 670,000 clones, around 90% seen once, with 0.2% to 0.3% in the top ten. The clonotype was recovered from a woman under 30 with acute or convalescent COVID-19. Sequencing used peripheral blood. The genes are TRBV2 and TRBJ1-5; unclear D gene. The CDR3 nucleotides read TGTGCCAGCAGTGAAGGGATGGGAGGAAAGAGCAATCAGCCCCAGCATTTT. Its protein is CASSEGMGGKSNQPQHF.